This T cell receptor (beta chain) originates from a study of cytomegalovirus exposure and HLA in healthy donors. For the study at large: Unique TCR beta sequences numbering approximately 120 million came from around 180 million T cells in an earlier analysis.

For this clone: Its antigen is as yet unknown.

General study points: A list of more than 150 TCR beta chains associated with cytomegalovirus was given. V segments that were indistinguishable, TRBV6-2 and TRBV6-3 among them, were omitted from analysis.

PCR used 60 Vbeta primers and 13 Jbeta primers. TCRdb's table, derived via immunoSEQ multiplex PCR, lists solely in-frame clones and lacks some. This sample has about 190,000 clones, with roughly 85% found just once. The V and J ends lost 5 bases and 7 bases, in that order; junction bases with no gene match: 5. The CDR3 has 13 residues. Germline CDR1 MNHEY, CDR2 SVGAGI. This chain uses TRBV6-5 with TRBJ2-1; TRBD2 agrees at 7 bases. Sequenced: PBMCs. The TCR was taken from a boy younger than 10 in good health and CMV-seronegative. The CDR3 DNA reads TGTGCCAGCAGTCCCGGGACTATAAATGAGCAGTTCTTC. This translates into CASSPGTINEQFF.